The text below deals with one TCR beta chain. This clonotype was counted ten times or more. No antigen is known for it. Nothing much larger sits one base from this clone, and base qualities are not available. These data belong to a study of molecular identifiers for immune sequencing clone quantification (dated by TCRdb to 2017 to 2018). Study-level background: For a replicate experiment, the RNA from either approximately 20,000 or 100,000 naive CD8 T cells was divided into five aliquots, and four of those aliquots went on to sequencing. The study was a methods study using CD8 T cells to benchmark molecular-identifier clustering-based TCR repertoire sequencing (MIDCIRS) and TCR RNA copy counting.

Study-wide conclusions, independent of this receptor: Naive libraries contained spiked-in Jurkat TCR RNA (roughly 10 copies' worth), which is not part of the donor repertoire. Without barcode sub-clustering, chimeric consensus sequences inflated TCR diversity; chimeras reached as high as 47%. Highly expanded clone sizes could be underestimated because identical TCR molecules may share a barcode. A single cell's worth of spiked-in Jurkat TCR RNA was reported detectable even among under 1.1 million naive CD8 T cells. Modeling estimated about three recovered TCR RNA copies per cell, compared with 8.5 to 10 by digital PCR, which implies around 30% capture efficiency. In CMV-specific effector cells, clones with more than 20 RNA copies accounted for over 99% of molecules, whereas in naive cells such clones accounted for under 1%.

The germline ends are 16 bases apart after V is trimmed by 5 bases and J by 5 bases. The CDR3, from cysteine to phenylalanine, totals 14 residues. The read is trimmed to its CDR3 DNA, 42 bases read in frame from base 1. CDR1 and CDR2 are drawn from the germline V gene (reference sequence): SEHNR, FQNEAQ. Libraries were constructed by PCR. Sequencing relied on a NextSeq 500. Bulk TCR libraries were generated as previously described, with the TCR primers listed in Table S5 used. Purification of total RNA was performed with the Qiagen AllPrep DNA/RNA kit. Reads from multiple sequencing runs of the same library were pooled before analysis. In the source study's methods: Reads were retained only if their TCR constant sequence matched exactly, and those retained reads were trimmed to 150 nt and grouped according to their 12-nt molecular barcodes. Within each barcode group, reads were sub-clustered at a 15% Levenshtein threshold, and quality-weighted consensus sequences were built per RNA molecule. Non-functional sequences were filtered out, along with any lower-count sequence sitting one edit away from another sequence. Based on fitting two negative binomial distributions, any barcode sub-cluster with under 20% of the maximum read count was discarded. TCRdb reprocessed the public reads (quality trimming at Q25 with fastp, clone calling with MiXCR) and kept in-frame beta chains. CDR3 protein sequences are deduplicated, and each keeps its most common genes and DNA. Here the V and J calls rest on TCRdb's processing, not on the authors' analysis. The sample table lists approximately 680,000 distinct CDR3 sequences, 25% of them with a count of one. The top ten clones comprise about 0.84% of the sample.

Naive CD8 T cell libraries were made from 20,000 to 1,000,000 sorted cells using 10%, 30% or 50% of purified RNA. Naive CD8 T cells were FACS-sorted as CD8+CD4-CCR7+CD45RA+ on a BD FACSAria II into RLT Plus buffer. To test detection sensitivity, Jurkat RNA equal to around nine TCR copies was added to samples of 20,000-1,000,000 naive CD8 T cells. CD8 T cells were enriched with RosetteSep CD8+ T Cell Enrichment Cocktail and Ficoll-Paque, followed by ACK red cell lysis. The clonotype comes from a human donor in good health. Some libraries in this study had Jurkat cell RNA spiked in. The chain uses TRBV7-9 and TRBJ2-7, and perhaps TRBD2 as D gene, on 7 matching bases. Sample: naive CD8+ T cells from blood, with Jurkat cell RNA spiked in. In the paper's terms, the cell subset or site label means: FACS-sorted CD8+CD4-CCR7+CD45RA+ naive T cells. The CDR3 corresponds to CASSLAGAYDEQYF. The DNA sequence is as follows: TGTGCCAGCAGCCTTGCGGGGGCCTACGACGAGCAGTACTTC.